The 21 T cell receptor beta chains in this list originate from one sample, sequenced in a study of Graves' ophthalmopathy and Graves' hyperthyroidism. Investigators amplified TCR beta CDR3 regions from RNA transcripts. HTBI-primed RT-PCR formed the first round, and a multiplex PCR formed the second. Each CDR3 protein gets one entry after TCRdb re-called the multiplex PCR reads with MiXCR. Seen here are hundreds of thousands of distinct CDR3 sequences, approximately 15% observed once, and the top ten hold roughly 9.8%. Sequencing was done on a sample of blood. These receptors originate from a woman in her 30s with Graves' ophthalmopathy.

This clonotype was seen at least ten times. The genes are TRBV28 and TRBJ2-7; a weak D match, TRBD2 (6 bases). Germline-derived CDR1 and CDR2 are MDHEN and SYDVKM. Trimming took off 0 bases at V and 0 bases at J, with 18 bases between the two ends. CDR3 length: 18 amino acids. The DNA of the CDR3 is TGTGCCAGCAGTTTATGGTATAATATGGGGAGGAGCTCCTACGAGCAGTACTTC. Protein: CASSLWYNMGRSSYEQYF.

In its sample, this clonotype was seen many times. J is TRBJ1-5 and V is TRBV12-3 or TRBV12-4; D is uncertain. This CDR3 spans 13 amino acids. Deletions cut 3 bases from V and 9 bases from J, with 12 bases between. The CDR3 nucleotides read TGTGCCAGCAGTTTTGGACCATATCCGCCCCAGCATTTT. Protein: CASSFGPYPPQHF.

This clonotype came up many times. The rearrangement uses TRBV13 and TRBJ1-1; D possibly corresponds to TRBD1 (5 bases). Germline V gene data show CDR1 as PRHDT and CDR2 as FYEKMQ (reference sequence). Trimming removed 2 bases from V and 0 bases from J, with 13 bases in between. This CDR3 region has 16 residues. The CDR3 reads CASSLKRGPMNTEAFF. DNA of the CDR3: TGTGCCAGCAGCTTAAAGCGGGGACCTATGAACACTGAAGCTTTCTTT. The whole variable domain, filled in from reference TRBV13 and TRBJ1-1, reads AAGVIQSPRHLIKEKRETATLKCYPIPRHDTVYWYQQGPGQDPQFLISFYEKMQSDKGSIPDRFSAQQFSDYHSELNMSSLELGDSALYFCASSLKRGPMNTEAFFGQGTRLTVV.

The V gene is TRBV11-3, the J gene TRBJ1-4, with 8 bases fitting TRBD1. The trim removed 1 base at V and 4 bases at J, leaving 2 bases unmatched. The CDR3 sequence is 15 residues long. Germline V gene sequence: CDR1 SGHNT, CDR2 YENEEA. As DNA, the CDR3 is TGTGCCAGCAGCTTAGGGACAGGGTTTAATGAAAAACTGTTTTTT. Its translation is CASSLGTGFNEKLFF.

This clonotype appeared many times. This chain joins TRBV19 and TRBJ2-7; D gene ambiguous. This CDR3 spans 12 amino acids. Deletions cut 3 bases from V and 0 bases from J, with 3 bases between. CDR1 is LNHDA, CDR2 SQIVND, per germline (reference sequence). The CDR3 loop is CASSIGSYEQYF. The CDR3, as DNA: TGTGCCAGTAGTATTGGCTCCTACGAGCAGTACTTC.

In its sample, this clonotype was seen many times. CDR3 protein: CSASRGGANTEAFF. CDR3 DNA sequence: TGCAGTGCTAGCCGGGGGGGCGCGAACACTGAAGCTTTCTTT. The chain has TRBV20-1 and TRBJ1-1; the D gene is possibly TRBD1 (6 bases). Trimming removed 3 bases from V and 1 base from J, with 12 bases in between. This CDR3 is 14 amino acids long. Germline assignment: CDR1 DFQATT and CDR2 SNEGSKA (reference sequence).

This clonotype was counted ten times or more. The chain uses TRBV6-5 and TRBJ1-5; perhaps TRBD1 as D (5 bases). From germline, CDR1 is MNHEY and CDR2 SVGAGI. This CDR3 has 14 residues. Trimming removed 4 bases from V and 5 bases from J, with 12 bases in between. The CDR3 loop reads CASSSTKGDQPQHF. The CDR3 DNA is TGTGCCAGCAGTTCGACTAAAGGGGATCAGCCCCAGCATTTT.

This clonotype showed up many times. V and J are TRBV6-5 and TRBJ1-1; D might be TRBD1 (5 bases). The CDR3 consists of 15 residues. Deletions cut 4 bases from V and 2 bases from J, with 14 bases between. In germline, CDR1 is MNHEY, CDR2 SVGAGI. The chain's CDR3 is CASSSPFRGNTEAFF. For the CDR3, the DNA is TGTGCCAGCAGTTCCCCTTTTAGGGGCAACACTGAAGCTTTCTTT.

This clonotype showed up just a few times. V usage is TRBV20-1 and J usage is TRBJ2-7; 10 nucleotides line up with TRBD1. Germline CDR1 DFQATT, CDR2 SNEGSKA (reference sequence). The CDR3 runs 15 residues. Trimming removed 1 base from V and 6 bases from J; junction bases left unmatched: 9. The CDR3 sequence: CSARGLGQGTGEQYF. The CDR3 DNA reads TGCAGTGCTAGAGGTTTGGGACAGGGGACAGGCGAGCAGTACTTC.

This chain links TRBV19 with TRBJ1-1, with no clear D. This CDR3 is 15 amino acids long. CDR1 is LNHDA and CDR2 is SQIVND in the germline V gene (reference sequence). Between the trimmed V and J ends, which lost 3 bases and 6 bases, there was a span of 17 bases. DNA for the CDR3: TGTGCCAGTAGTATGGATTGGAAGAGGGAGTCTGAAGCTTTCTTT. Its translation: CASSMDWKRESEAFF. Using reference TRBV19 and TRBJ1-1 for the parts outside the CDR3, the full variable domain is DGGITQSPKYLFRKEGQNVTLSCEQNLNHDAMYWYRQDPGQGLRLIYYSQIVNDFQKGDIAEGYSVSREKKESFPLTVTSAQKNPTAFYLCASSMDWKRESEAFFGQGTRLTVV.

This clonotype was seen repeatedly, ten times or more. In DNA form, the CDR3 reads TGTGCCAGTTCCCCTAAAGAAAGGAAGGAAGGCTACGAGCAGTACTTC. This translates into CASSPKERKEGYEQYF. The chain carries TRBV19 and TRBJ2-7; D is uncertain. Trimming shortened V by 8 bases and J by 3 bases, and 23 bases separated the two germline ends. CDR3 length: 16 amino acids. Germline V gives CDR1 LNHDA, CDR2 SQIVND (reference sequence).

This clonotype has more than one count but fewer than ten. CDR3 loop: CSVAGAHYGYTF. The CDR3 DNA is TGCAGCGTCGCAGGGGCCCATTATGGCTACACCTTC. The rearrangement uses TRBV29-1 and TRBJ1-2; D may be TRBD1 (6 bases). In germline, CDR1 is SQVTM, CDR2 ANQGSEA. CDR3 size: 12 residues. Trimming cost V 6 bases and J 5 bases, with 13 bases left between them.

In its sample, this clonotype was seen many times. V gene TRBV6-5 combines with J gene TRBJ1-1; D might be TRBD1 (5 bases). With 2 bases removed from V and 3 bases from J, the gap between germline ends came to 10 bases. This CDR3 has 14 residues. Germline-derived CDR1 and CDR2 are MNHEY and SVGAGI. CDR3 bases: TGTGCCAGCAGTTACGCGGGGCCTGACACTGAAGCTTTCTTT. The encoded protein is CASSYAGPDTEAFF.

The rearrangement uses TRBV30 and TRBJ2-7, with D hard to call. The CDR3 runs to 11 residues. Trimming left V 0 bases short and J 7 bases short, with 7 bases between. Germline CDR1 reads GTSNPN; CDR2 reads SVGIG (reference sequence). CDR3 coding DNA: TGTGCCTGGAGTGTACAAAGAGAGCAGTACTTC. Its translation is CAWSVQREQYF.

The sample holds many counts of this clonotype. This chain links TRBV7-6 with TRBJ1-1; D not resolved. V dropped 5 bases and J dropped 2 bases, with 9 bases sitting between them. Germline V CDR1 and CDR2: SGHVS, FNYEAQ. This CDR3 has 13 residues. The CDR3 coding sequence is TGTGCCAGCAGCGAAGACTTTAACACTGAAGCTTTCTTT. It is translated as CASSEDFNTEAFF.

This clonotype came up many times. The CDR3 nucleotides read TGTGCCAGCGGTATTGGACAGGGCTCTTACGAGCAGTACTTC. Translated: CASGIGQGSYEQYF. This chain joins TRBV6-5 and TRBJ2-7; 8 nucleotides agree with TRBD1. The CDR3 runs 14 residues. The junction had 10 bases not matched to a gene; V was cut back by 8 bases and J by 4 bases. CDR1 and CDR2 from the germline V gene are MNHEY and SVGAGI.

In this sample, this clonotype turned up a few times. At one boundary the junction diverges from the germline segment, which might be a read error. The chain recombines TRBV3-1 with TRBJ2-2; the D gene could be TRBD1 or TRBD2 (6 bases each). The germline V gene has CDR1 LGHDT and CDR2 YNNKEL (reference sequence). CDR3 length: 14 residues. The CDR3, as DNA: TGTGCCAGCAGCCAACCCGGGGGCACCGGAGAGCTGTTTTTT. As protein: CASSQPGGTGELFF. Based on the CDR3 plus reference TRBV3-1 and TRBJ2-2, the full variable domain is DTAVSQTPKYLVTQMGNDKSIKCEQNLGHDTMYWYKQDSKKFLKIMFSYNNKELIINETVPNRFSPKSPDKAHLNLHINSLELGDSAVYFCASSQPGGTGELFFGEGSRLTVL.

This clonotype was seen a few times. This chain joins TRBV3-1 and TRBJ1-2; D is ambiguous. From germline, CDR1 is LGHDT and CDR2 YNNKEL (reference sequence). V was trimmed by 4 bases and J by 7 bases, leaving 10 bases between them. The CDR3 length is 12 residues. CDR3 region: CASSRGDSGYTF. The CDR3 nucleotides are TGTGCCAGCAGCCGCGGGGATAGTGGCTACACCTTC.

Details on this clonotype: Possible read error: a much larger clone is one base away. The rearrangement joins TRBV18 to TRBJ1-5; TRBD1 might be the D (5 bases). This CDR3 has 14 amino acids. CDR1 and CDR2 (germline): KGHSH, LQKENI. The CDR3 loop reads CASSPSTDDQPQLF. CDR3 sequence (DNA): TGTGCCAGCTCACCTTCGACAGATGATCAGCCCCAGCTTTTT.

This clonotype was counted at least ten times. The V call is TRBV30, the J call TRBJ1-5, with a weak D call TRBD1 (5 bases). The CDR3 loop spans 13 amino acids. In germline, CDR1 is GTSNPN, CDR2 SVGIG (reference sequence). V was clipped by 1 base and J by 1 base, with 5 bases between them. The CDR3 sequence: CAWSAGSNQPQHF. DNA for the CDR3: TGTGCCTGGAGTGCAGGGAGCAATCAGCCCCAGCATTTT.

This clonotype has a count of ten or more. The gene calls are TRBV6-5 and TRBJ1-3; D remains unclear. Trimming took 2 bases from V and 0 from J, leaving 8 bases between them. Germline values: CDR1 MNHEY, CDR2 SVGAGI. CDR3 size: 15 residues. The CDR3 loop is CASSYGPNSGNTIYF. The CDR3 region has the DNA TGTGCCAGCAGTTACGGACCGAACTCTGGAAACACCATATATTTT.